This is a list of T cell receptor beta chains from one sample in a study of patients and donors after allogeneic stem cell transplantation. TCRdb recomputed calls from the RT-PCR reads with MiXCR, one row per CDR3 protein. The sample has 200,000 to 250,000 distinct CDR3 sequences; 12% to 15% are singletons. The sample comprised blood, either unsorted or a sorted T cell fraction (not recorded which). All receptors derive from a human donor who was either an allogeneic HSCT recipient or a stem cell or donor lymphocyte infusion donor (not recorded which). It is not recorded whose cells these are; they may come from a transplant donor. Each CDR3 is given with its conserved first and last residue.

j_call | v_call | cdr3_aa
TRBJ2-1 | TRBV9 | CASSKLSGTYNEQFF
TRBJ1-5 | TRBV20-1 | CSAMITGPNQPQHF
TRBJ2-1 | TRBV30 | CAWSEDEQFF
TRBJ2-2 | TRBV29-1 | CSVQGGTKTNTGELFF
TRBJ2-4 | TRBV10-3 | CAISEPGGPGNIQYF
TRBJ2-4 | TRBV28 | CASSFQTGFENIQYF
TRBJ2-4 | TRBV18 | CASSPTSGRVNIQYF
TRBJ2-5 | TRBV29-1 | CSVERAGGVETQYF
TRBJ1-6 | TRBV7-2 | CASSLRGGGESPLHF
TRBJ2-7 | TRBV20-1 | CSAILPGQDLYEQYF
TRBJ2-7 | TRBV4-3 | CASSQEGGASHSYEQYF
TRBJ2-1 | TRBV5-1 | CASSLTAGVNEQFF
TRBJ2-3 | TRBV9 | CASSVEGITDTQYF
TRBJ2-2 | TRBV5-4 | CASSLGGQGADTGELFF
TRBJ2-5 | TRBV7-8 | CASSLGQGSQETQYF
TRBJ2-2 | TRBV11-3 | CASSLGAGGQGLFF
TRBJ1-1 | TRBV20-1 | CSASRARGANTEAFF
TRBJ1-5 | TRBV30 | CAWTEHRIGPQHF
TRBJ2-2 | TRBV7-3 | CASSSTQGGTGELFF
TRBJ2-5 | TRBV6-1 | CASSETGGVTQYF
TRBJ2-3 | TRBV24-1 | CATSDLLLGGDTQYF
TRBJ2-5 | TRBV3-1 | CASSQDGRTQETQYF
TRBJ2-3 | TRBV6-1 | CASSVGGASTDTQYF
TRBJ1-4 | TRBV20-1 | CSARGQGMHYEKLFF
TRBJ2-3 | TRBV20-1 | CSASASGGSDTQYF
TRBJ2-7 | TRBV29-1 | CSVVLARVHEQYF
TRBJ2-1 | TRBV5-5 | CASSLWGGAENEQFF
TRBJ2-1 | TRBV19 | CASSPGGSRLAGNEQFF
TRBJ1-2 | TRBV7-2 | CASSLETGANYGYTF
TRBJ2-5 | TRBV19 | CASSIGPSETQYF
TRBJ2-2 | TRBV20-1 | CSAGQGGRDTGELFF
TRBJ1-2 | TRBV29-1 | CSVEGQGYGGYTF
TRBJ1-6 | TRBV15 | CATSLNRENSPLHF
TRBJ2-1 | TRBV6-1 | CASTQGNFQFF
TRBJ1-6 | TRBV2 | CASSGQGVGNSPLHF
TRBJ2-5 | TRBV4-3 | CASSQEGRRGETQYF
TRBJ1-1 | TRBV2 | CASSDNENTEAFF
TRBJ2-2 | TRBV6-1 | CASTPGGSNTGELFF
TRBJ2-5 | TRBV6-2/TRBV6-3 | CASGFGGESETQYF
TRBJ2-1 | TRBV20-1 | CSARDLTSDPWGNEQFF
TRBJ1-4 | TRBV28 | CATCPDNFNEKLFF
TRBJ1-3 | TRBV5-1 | CASSPGTLGNTTYF
TRBJ2-5 | TRBV20-1 | CSAFRLAGGRGQETQYF
TRBJ1-6 | TRBV6-1 | CASTRDNYNSPLHF
TRBJ2-1 | TRBV5-1 | CASSQRGRTNYNEQFF
TRBJ2-1 | TRBV12-3/TRBV12-4 | CASSPSTGVSNEQFF
TRBJ2-3 | TRBV24-1 | CATSDFRTDTQYF
TRBJ2-4 | TRBV11-2 | CASSLQRAQKNIQYF
TRBJ1-4 | TRBV20-1 | CSALKGQSELFF
TRBJ2-1 | TRBV9 | CASSVGPGGASSYNEQFF
TRBJ2-5 | TRBV11-1 | CASSLLGGQETQYF
TRBJ2-5 | TRBV20-1 | CSARRPAGGLQETQYF
TRBJ1-4 | TRBV5-1 | CASSAGGSTNEKLFF
TRBJ2-3 | TRBV6-5 | CASSYDFSGDTQYF